One and the same sample provided the 25 T cell receptor beta chains below, sequenced in a study of shared clonotypes between healthy human individuals. The protocol was immunoSEQ multiplex PCR, while the TCRdb copy is restricted to in-frame clones and leaves out a portion. The repertoire holds 2 million to 2.5 million clones, with about 94% as singletons. The sequenced sample was naive CD4+ T cells sorted from blood. The subset: CD45RA+ positively selected. The origin of the receptors is a man aged 18 to 30 in good health.

Points on this clone: This same CDR3 is encoded by further DNA sequences in the sample. This chain joins TRBV30 and TRBJ1-2, with D hard to call. In germline, CDR1 is GTSNPN, CDR2 SVGIG (reference sequence). CDR3 length equals 13 residues. Trimming took off 0 bases at V and 2 bases at J, with 7 bases between the two ends. The CDR3 here is CAWSVGWNYGYTF. The CDR3 DNA sequence: TGTGCCTGGAGTGTTGGGTGGAACTATGGCTACACCTTC.

The CDR3 is CATSRQGGGTQYF. The CDR3 DNA is TGTGCCACCAGCAGACAGGGAGGGGGGACCCAGTACTTC. The chain has TRBV15 and TRBJ2-5, with D possibly matching TRBD2 (7 bases). The CDR3 consists of 13 residues. Germline-derived CDR1 and CDR2 are LNHNV and YYDKDF (reference sequence). Trimming shortened V by 2 bases and J by 7 bases, and 11 bases separated the two germline ends.

This sequence joins TRBV10-3 and TRBJ2-1, with a possible D match to TRBD2 (7 bases). CDR3 size: 15 residues. CDR1 is ENHRY, CDR2 SYGVKD, per germline. Trimming removed 10 bases from V and 0 bases from J, with 16 bases in between. Written as DNA, the CDR3 is TGTGCCACCCGAGGGGGGAGGGTCTCCTACAATGAGCAGTTCTTC. It encodes CATRGGRVSYNEQFF.

The chain recombines TRBV7-2 with TRBJ1-2, with 7 positions matching TRBD1. The length of the CDR3 is 12 residues. Germline trimming cut 6 bases from V and 8 bases from J; bases unmatched to any gene: 6. From germline, CDR1 is SGHTA and CDR2 FQGNSA. CDR3 sequence: CASRTTGDGYTF. CDR3 bases: TGTGCCAGCAGGACCACAGGGGACGGCTACACCTTC.

This chain joins TRBV6-1 and TRBJ2-5; 8 bases agree with TRBD1. The CDR3 is made up of 20 amino acids. V lost 0 bases, J lost 2 bases, and 17 bases stayed unmatched. The V gene's germline CDR1 is MNHNS and CDR2 SASEGT. DNA of the CDR3: TGTGCCAGCAGTGAAGCGCCTCAGGGGGCGCTAGGGGGTAGGCAAGAGACCCAGTACTTC. Amino acid sequence: CASSEAPQGALGGRQETQYF.

This chain uses TRBV30 with TRBJ1-5, with a tentative D call TRBD1 (5 bases). From germline, CDR1 is GTSNPN and CDR2 SVGIG (reference sequence). The CDR3 runs 14 residues. Trimming removed 3 bases from V and 3 bases from J, with 12 bases in between. CDR3 DNA: TGTGCCTGGAGGACCACGGGGGTCAATCAGCCCCAGCATTTT. Protein sequence: CAWRTTGVNQPQHF.

The gene calls are TRBV6-5 and TRBJ1-6; D might be TRBD1 (5 bases). V lost 0 bases to trimming and J lost 9 bases, with 12 bases between them. The CDR3 covers 15 residues. Germline loops: CDR1 MNHEY, CDR2 SVGAGI. The CDR3 sequence: CASSYSPAGGSPLHF. The CDR3 DNA is TGTGCCAGCAGTTACTCCCCAGCCGGGGGTTCACCCCTCCACTTT.

The chain uses TRBV7-9 and TRBJ2-5; D not resolved. There are 14 residues in the CDR3. Looked up from germline, CDR1 is SEHNR and CDR2 is FQNEAQ (reference sequence). V was cut by 0 bases and J by 5 bases, with 10 bases left in between. The CDR3 here is CASSLARQIETQYF. In DNA, the CDR3 is TGTGCCAGCAGCTTAGCGCGGCAAATCGAGACCCAGTACTTC.

J is TRBJ1-5 and V is TRBV6-4; D might be TRBD1 (6 bases). V gave up 7 bases and J gave up 9 bases, with 13 bases separating them. The length of the CDR3 is 12 residues. CDR1 is MRHNA and CDR2 is SNTAGT in the germline V gene. In nucleotides, the CDR3 is TGTGCCAGCACCTCACAGGGTCTGCCCCAGCATTTT. Its protein is CASTSQGLPQHF.

This clone was counted a few times. At the DNA level, this CDR3 is encoded by other sequences in the same sample as well. The chain links TRBV5-1 to TRBJ1-6, with 10 bases aligning to TRBD1. The CDR3 has 15 residues. The V gene's germline CDR1 is SGHRS and CDR2 YFSETQ. The V segment lost 0 bases and the J segment 10 bases; nucleotides outside the gene matches: 4. CDR3 in amino acids: CASSLAGDRGSPLHF. CDR3 DNA sequence: TGCGCCAGCAGCTTGGCTGGGGACAGGGGATCACCCCTCCACTTT. The variable domain in full, completed from reference TRBV5-1 and TRBJ1-6, reads KAGVTQTPRYLIKTRGQQVTLSCSPISGHRSVSWYQQTPGQGLQFLFEYFSETQRNKGNFPGRFSGRQFSNSRSEMNVSTLELGDSALYLCASSLAGDRGSPLHFGNGTRLTVT.

The CDR3 nucleotides are TGTGCCAGCTCACCGCCCAACCGGGACAGGGAGGACACCATATATTTT. This codes for CASSPPNRDREDTIYF. This chain links TRBV18 with TRBJ1-3; 9 bases match TRBD1. Germline CDR1 KGHSH, CDR2 LQKENI. The CDR3 totals 16 residues. V gave up 3 bases and J gave up 8 bases; unmatched junction bases: 11.

The chain uses TRBV28 and TRBJ1-5; TRBD1 matches 7 bases. Germline loops: CDR1 MDHEN, CDR2 SYDVKM. Trimming removed 6 bases from V and 4 bases from J; junction bases left unmatched: 15. The CDR3 loop spans 17 amino acids. The CDR3 here is CASSPTTGVNKNQPQHF. In nucleotides, the CDR3 is TGTGCCAGCAGCCCTACCACAGGGGTGAATAAGAATCAGCCCCAGCATTTT.

The gene calls are TRBV28 and TRBJ2-3; no firm D call. The CDR3 contains 13 residues. Germline-derived CDR1 and CDR2 are MDHEN and SYDVKM. With 2 bases removed from V and 11 bases from J, the gap between germline ends came to 14 bases. The CDR3 DNA follows: TGTGCCAGCAGTTTAGAGGTCCCGAAGAGGCAGTATTTT. Protein sequence: CASSLEVPKRQYF.

This sequence joins TRBV6-5 and TRBJ2-3; TRBD2 agrees at 7 bases. Per germline, CDR1 MNHEY and CDR2 SVGAGI. CDR3 length: 14 amino acids. J was trimmed by 8 bases and V by 6 bases; bases with no gene match: 11. The DNA for the CDR3 is TGTGCCAGCAGCCCTGGACTAGGGATCGTTACGCAGTATTTT. Protein: CASSPGLGIVTQYF.

The J gene is TRBJ1-2, the V gene TRBV6-5; D unclear. The CDR3 has 13 residues. Trimming took 10 bases from V and 4 from J, leaving 16 bases between them. In germline, CDR1 is MNHEY, CDR2 SVGAGI. The CDR3 sequence is CATIPGRIYGYTF. The CDR3 DNA is TGTGCCACCATACCCGGGAGGATCTATGGCTACACCTTC.

V is TRBV5-6 and J is TRBJ2-1; D remains unclear. With 0 bases removed from V and 5 bases from J, the gap between germline ends came to 12 bases. Germline V lookup: CDR1 SGHDT, CDR2 YYEEEE. This CDR3 is built from 15 residues. The CDR3 nucleotides are TGTGCCAGCAGCTTGGGGGGAAAGGGAAACAATGAGCAGTTCTTC. Translated, it gives CASSLGGKGNNEQFF.

The genes are TRBV7-6 and TRBJ2-5, with 8 bases aligning to TRBD2. The junction had 9 bases not matched to a gene; V was cut back by 8 bases and J by 4 bases. Germline values: CDR1 SGHVS, CDR2 FNYEAQ. There are 14 residues in the CDR3. CDR3 region: CASAGTRNGETQYF. In DNA, the CDR3 is TGTGCCAGCGCCGGGACTAGAAATGGAGAGACCCAGTACTTC.

The J gene is TRBJ2-6, the V gene TRBV5-3; D is possibly TRBD1 (6 bases). TRBV5-3 is recorded as an ORF, its role being uncertain. The CDR3 is 18 residues long. The V gene lost 4 bases and the J gene lost 0 bases, with 17 bases spanning the gap. The CDR3 sequence: CARSGGIEEHSGANVLTF. As DNA, the CDR3 is TGTGCCAGAAGCGGGGGCATTGAGGAACACTCTGGGGCCAACGTCCTGACTTTC.

The chain carries TRBV28 and TRBJ1-1; D not certain. The CDR3 extends over 14 amino acids. Trimming took 3 bases from V and 1 from J, leaving 9 bases between them. Germline assignment: CDR1 MDHEN and CDR2 SYDVKM. The DNA for the CDR3 is TGTGCCAGCAGTTTGGGTCTTGCGAACACTGAAGCTTTCTTT. Translating gives CASSLGLANTEAFF.

The gene calls are TRBV15 and TRBJ2-1; D uncertain. V gave up 1 base and J gave up 4 bases, with 11 bases separating them. CDR1 LNHNV and CDR2 YYDKDF come from the germline V gene (reference sequence). The length of the CDR3 is 15 residues. The CDR3 region has the DNA TGTGCCACCAGCAGAGTGGACCGGGTTTACAATGAGCAGTTCTTC. It encodes CATSRVDRVYNEQFF.

The chain has TRBV6-1 and TRBJ2-3, with 7 bases lining up with TRBD1. The CDR3 contains 15 residues. Germline V lookup: CDR1 MNHNS, CDR2 SASEGT. V shed 6 bases and J 0 bases; nucleotides not matched to a gene: 6. For the CDR3, the DNA is TGTGCCAGCAGAACCTTGGGACAGAGCACAGATACGCAGTATTTT. Protein sequence: CASRTLGQSTDTQYF.

In its sample, this clone was seen once. The chain joins TRBV5-1 to TRBJ2-6; TRBD1 aligns across 9 bases. Germline CDR1 and CDR2: SGHRS and YFSETQ. Germline trimming cut 3 bases from V and 0 bases from J; bases unmatched to any gene: 7. The CDR3 runs to 18 residues. This chain's CDR3 is CASSSTGQGSSGANVLTF. In DNA, the CDR3 is TGCGCCAGCAGCTCGACGGGACAGGGCAGCTCTGGGGCCAACGTCCTGACTTTC.

The chain is built from TRBV7-9 and TRBJ1-4; 10 bases are shared with TRBD1. V dropped 3 bases and J dropped 8; count of bases not matched to a gene: 9. From germline, CDR1 is SEHNR and CDR2 FQNEAQ (reference sequence). The CDR3 contains 16 residues. CDR3 residues: CASSFIIGTGEEKLFF. DNA for the CDR3: TGTGCCAGCAGCTTCATAATAGGGACAGGGGAAGAAAAACTGTTTTTT.

This chain connects TRBV20-1 to TRBJ1-1, with D unresolved. This CDR3 has 11 residues. Looked up from germline, CDR1 is DFQATT and CDR2 is SNEGSKA (reference sequence). V lost 1 base and J lost 7, with 7 bases in between. The CDR3 here is CSARAGIEAFF. For the CDR3, the DNA is TGCAGTGCTAGAGCGGGGATTGAAGCTTTCTTT.

A note on this clone: The same CDR3 arises from other DNA sequences in this sample as well. V is TRBV19 and J is TRBJ1-5; D is uncertain. Germline V gene sequence: CDR1 LNHDA, CDR2 SQIVND (reference sequence). The ends were cut back, 0 bases at V and 1 base at J, with 4 bases in the middle. CDR3 length: 14 amino acids. CDR3 loop: CASSIDQSNQPQHF. The CDR3 nucleotides read TGTGCCAGTAGTATAGATCAGAGCAATCAGCCCCAGCATTTT.